Each of the 27 T cell receptor beta chains below was sequenced from the same sample in a study of blood T cell repertoires in COVID-19. Repertoires were generated with immunoSEQ multiplex PCR, while TCRdb's copy carries only in-frame clones and drops some. The sample lists roughly 120,000 clones, 60% to 85% seen once, with under 1% in the top ten. Sequencing used peripheral blood. These receptors were obtained from a human donor with acute or convalescent COVID-19. The donor label of this sample is uncertain.

The rearrangement joins TRBV27 to TRBJ2-1; the D gene is possibly TRBD1 (6 bases). The CDR3 runs 15 residues. Trimming removed 5 bases at V and 3 bases at J, with 14 bases between. Germline lookup yields CDR1 MNHEY and CDR2 SMNVEV (reference sequence). CDR3 DNA: TGTGCCAGCAGTCCACCGCCGGGACACTACAATGAGCAGTTCTTC. It specifies CASSPPPGHYNEQFF.

The chain recombines TRBV27 with TRBJ2-2; D remains ambiguous. CDR1 MNHEY and CDR2 SMNVEV come from the germline V gene (reference sequence). The CDR3 extends over 13 amino acids. V was trimmed by 4 bases and J by 2 bases, leaving 5 bases between them. DNA for the CDR3: TGTGCCAGCAGTTCCCTCAACACCGGGGAGCTGTTTTTT. Residues: CASSSLNTGELFF.

In its sample, this clone was seen a few times. The chain couples TRBV2 to TRBJ2-2, with 8 bases that match TRBD1. This CDR3 contains 18 residues. Losses at the gene ends were 6 bases for V and 4 bases for J; bases not matched to a gene: 16. Germline CDR1 SNHLY, CDR2 FYNNEI. The CDR3 DNA reads as TGTGCCAGCAGCAGACGCGCGACAGGGGCCTTTCGCACCGGGGAGCTGTTTTTT. Translation gives CASSRRATGAFRTGELFF.

This clone has only a few counts. The CDR3 loop is CAWSVWGGGEQFF. In nucleotides, the CDR3 is TGTGCCTGGAGTGTATGGGGGGGCGGTGAGCAGTTCTTC. V is TRBV30 and J is TRBJ2-1; D perhaps matches TRBD2 (7 bases). The CDR3 has 13 residues. V lost 0 bases and J lost 9, with 12 bases in between. Germline CDR1 GTSNPN, CDR2 SVGIG (reference sequence). Looking up the rest from reference TRBV30 and TRBJ2-1 gives the full variable domain: SQTIHQWPATLVQPVGSPLSLECTVEGTSNPNLYWYRQAAGRGLQLLFYSVGIGQISSEVPQNLSASRPQDRQFILSSKKLLLSDSGFYLCAWSVWGGGEQFFGPGTRLTVL.

The CDR3 loop is CASNNYNEQFF. In nucleotides, the CDR3 is TGTGCCAGTAACAACTACAATGAGCAGTTCTTC. The chain joins TRBV25-1 to TRBJ2-1, with no clear D. This CDR3 contains 11 residues. V shed 9 bases and J shed 3 bases, with 6 bases lying between them. The germline V gene has CDR1 MGHDK and CDR2 SYGVNS.

V gene TRBV10-3 combines with J gene TRBJ2-3, with TRBD2 matching over 10 bases. V shed 3 bases, J shed 3 bases, and the junction held 6 bases outside the gene matches. Per the germline V gene, CDR1 is ENHRY and CDR2 is SYGVKD. The CDR3 runs to 16 residues. The CDR3 coding sequence is TGTGCCATCAGTGAAGGGTATAGCGGGGGGACAGATACGCAGTATTTT. It codes for CAISEGYSGGTDTQYF.

This clone was detected only a few times. This rearrangement joins TRBV7-8 to TRBJ1-2; TRBD1 matches 10 bases. The junction had 3 bases not matched to a gene; V was cut back by 5 bases and J by 3 bases. There are 14 residues in the CDR3. CDR1 and CDR2 (germline): SGHVS, FQNEAQ. Here the CDR3 reads CASSPTGGHYGYTF. For the CDR3, the DNA is TGTGCCAGCAGCCCGACAGGGGGCCACTATGGCTACACCTTC.

The rearrangement joins TRBV19 to TRBJ1-2; 11 bases map to TRBD1. This CDR3 comprises 17 residues. Trimming cost V 8 bases and J 5 bases; bases outside gene matches: 16. The germline CDR1 and CDR2 sequences are LNHDA and SQIVND (reference sequence). In nucleotides, the CDR3 is TGTGCCAGTTCCTACCAGGGACAGGGGGTAGCAAGGTATGGCTACACCTTC. Translating it yields CASSYQGQGVARYGYTF.

The chain is built from TRBV6-5 and TRBJ1-2; 7 positions match TRBD1. The CDR3 loop spans 13 amino acids. CDR1 and CDR2 from the germline V gene are MNHEY and SVGAGI. Trimming at V came to 6 bases and at J to 4 bases, leaving 5 bases not matched to a gene. In nucleotides, the CDR3 is TGTGCCAGCAGGACAGGGATAGGCTATGGCTACACCTTC. Translating gives CASRTGIGYGYTF.

The chain couples TRBV27 to TRBJ1-6; maybe TRBD1 (6 bases). The CDR3 is 15 residues long. Germline V gene data show CDR1 as MNHEY and CDR2 as SMNVEV (reference sequence). V was trimmed by 4 bases and J by 3 bases, leaving 10 bases between them. CDR3 sequence (DNA): TGTGCCAGCAGTTCCGGACAGCTCTATAATTCACCCCTCCACTTT. It codes for CASSSGQLYNSPLHF.

CDR3 DNA sequence: TGTGCCAGCAGCCCTAGGACAGGGAGGAATGAGCAGTTCTTC. It encodes CASSPRTGRNEQFF. This chain connects TRBV7-8 to TRBJ2-1; TRBD1 matches at 8 bases. CDR1 and CDR2 (germline): SGHVS, FQNEAQ. J lost 7 bases, V lost 5 bases, and 7 bases had no gene match. CDR3 length: 14 amino acids. Full variable domain (remainder filled in from reference TRBV7-8 and TRBJ2-1): GAGVSQSPRYKVAKRGQDVALRCDPISGHVSLFWYQQALGQGPEFLTYFQNEAQLDKSGLPSDRFFAERPEGSVSTLKIQRTQQEDSAVYLCASSPRTGRNEQFFGPGTRLTVL.

This chain connects TRBV18 to TRBJ1-3; D perhaps matches TRBD1 (6 bases). With 3 bases removed from V and 0 bases from J, the gap between germline ends came to 18 bases. This CDR3 is built from 18 residues. Looked up from germline, CDR1 is KGHSH and CDR2 is LQKENI. CDR3 loop: CASSPPTARGGSGNTIYF. Written as DNA, the CDR3 is TGTGCCAGCTCACCTCCGACAGCCAGGGGTGGCTCTGGAAACACCATATATTTT.

The rearrangement uses TRBV7-9 and TRBJ1-5; TRBD1 matches at 8 bases. V lost 1 base, J lost 0 bases, and 8 bases stayed unmatched. This CDR3 comprises 18 residues. Per germline, CDR1 SEHNR and CDR2 FQNEAQ (reference sequence). The DNA of the CDR3 is TGTGCCAGCAGCTTAGTATCAGGGGGCGCGTATAGCAATCAGCCCCAGCATTTT. Amino acids: CASSLVSGGAYSNQPQHF. The full variable domain, with the rest looked up from reference TRBV7-9 and TRBJ1-5, is DTGVSQNPRHKITKRGQNVTFRCDPISEHNRLYWYRQTLGQGPEFLTYFQNEAQLEKSRLLSDRFSAERPKGSFSTLEIQRTEQGDSAMYLCASSLVSGGAYSNQPQHFGDGTRLSIL.

This clone has ten or more counts. The genes are TRBV21-1 and TRBJ2-1; TRBD1 reflects the table's D call only, with no check against the DNA. TRBV21-1 is annotated as a pseudogene. The CDR3 has 17 residues. The CDR3, as DNA: TGTGCCAGCAACCGCCGGGACAGGGGGCGAAAATACAATGAGCAGTTCTTC. Protein product: CASNRRDRGRKYNEQFF.

Worth noting for this clone: The same CDR3 also results from other DNA sequences found in this sample. This chain connects TRBV19 to TRBJ1-1, with unresolved D. CDR1 and CDR2 (germline): LNHDA, SQIVND (reference sequence). The CDR3 length is 14 residues. V lost 7 bases and J lost 4, with 16 bases in between. CDR3 residues: CASTPRERVTEAFF. The CDR3, as DNA: TGTGCCAGTACCCCACGGGAGAGAGTCACTGAAGCTTTCTTT. Drawing the rest from reference TRBV19 and TRBJ1-1, the complete variable domain is DGGITQSPKYLFRKEGQNVTLSCEQNLNHDAMYWYRQDPGQGLRLIYYSQIVNDFQKGDIAEGYSVSREKKESFPLTVTSAQKNPTAFYLCASTPRERVTEAFFGQGTRLTVV.

This clone came up a few times. The rearrangement links TRBV9 to TRBJ2-2; TRBD1 matches 9 bases. Trimming cost V 6 bases and J 5 bases; bases outside gene matches: 8. Germline loops: CDR1 SGDLS, CDR2 YYNGEE. The CDR3 runs to 15 residues. CDR3 coding DNA: TGTGCCAGCAACTCCCGGGACAGGGTAACCGGGGAGCTGTTTTTT. This encodes CASNSRDRVTGELFF.

This clone was recorded many times. One junction end disagrees with the germline gene, perhaps due to a read error. This rearrangement joins TRBV3-1 (or the pseudogene TRBV3-2) to TRBJ2-7, with D maybe TRBD2 (7 bases). Germline lookup yields CDR1 LGHDT and CDR2 YNNKEL (reference sequence). The CDR3 covers 11 residues. The CDR3 coding sequence is TGTGCCAGCAGCCGGGGGGGCAGGACCCTCTTC. Its protein product is CASSRGGRTLF.

Here the CDR3 reads CASNQQGIAYEQYF. CDR3 in DNA: TGTGCCAGCAACCAACAGGGAATCGCCTACGAGCAGTACTTC. The genes are TRBV28 and TRBJ2-7; maybe TRBD1 (6 bases). The CDR3 length is 14 residues. CDR1 MDHEN and CDR2 SYDVKM come from the germline V gene. Between the trimmed V and J ends, which lost 7 bases and 2 bases, there was a span of 15 bases.

Written as DNA, the CDR3 is TGTGCCAGCAGCCCTAGCGGGGGGGTCACTGAGCAGTTCTTC. It codes for CASSPSGGVTEQFF. This chain connects TRBV6-4 to TRBJ2-1, with 12 bases fitting TRBD2. The V segment lost 6 bases and the J segment 9 bases; nucleotides outside the gene matches: 6. The CDR3 is 14 amino acids. Germline CDR1 MRHNA, CDR2 SNTAGT.

The rearrangement uses TRBV6-2 or TRBV6-3 and TRBJ2-3; D call uncertain. CDR1 is MNHEY and CDR2 is SVGEGT in the germline V gene. The CDR3 runs 15 residues. The germline V and J ends were trimmed by 0 bases and 0 bases, with 7 bases remaining between them. The CDR3 bases are TGTGCCAGCAGTTACTCGGGCGTTAGCACAGATACGCAGTATTTT. Its protein product is CASSYSGVSTDTQYF.

V gene TRBV11-2 combines with J gene TRBJ2-1, with D perhaps TRBD2 (6 bases). The germline CDR1 and CDR2 sequences are SGHAT and FQNNGV. V was trimmed by 0 bases and J by 15 bases, leaving 15 bases between them. This CDR3 contains 13 residues. The CDR3, as DNA: TGTGCCAGCAGCTTAGAGGTACGGGGGTGGCCGTTCTTC. Its translation: CASSLEVRGWPFF.

This clone was seen once. The rearrangement joins TRBV5-1 to TRBJ2-1; 8 positions match TRBD2. The V gene's germline CDR1 is SGHRS and CDR2 YFSETQ. This CDR3 is built from 13 residues. V shed 6 bases, J shed 8 bases, and the junction held 7 bases outside the gene matches. The CDR3 region has the DNA TGCGCCAGCACAGCGGGGGACCGAGATGAGCAGTTCTTC. It yields the protein CASTAGDRDEQFF.

The chain couples TRBV7-6 to TRBJ2-1; 10 positions agree with TRBD1. The CDR3 contains 15 residues. Germline trimming cut 4 bases from V and 7 bases from J; bases unmatched to any gene: 7. From germline, CDR1 is SGHVS and CDR2 FNYEAQ. In DNA, the CDR3 is TGTGCCAGCAGCTCCGACAGGGGGCTCCCAAATGAGCAGTTCTTC. Translated, it gives CASSSDRGLPNEQFF. The full variable domain, in which reference TRBV7-6 and TRBJ2-1 provide the parts outside the CDR3, is GAGVSQSPRYKVTKRGQDVALRCDPISGHVSLYWYRQALGQGPEFLTYFNYEAQQDKSGLPNDRFSAERPEGSISTLTIQRTEQRDSAMYRCASSSDRGLPNEQFFGPGTRLTVL.

The chain recombines TRBV25-1 with TRBJ2-1; 8 positions match TRBD2. V dropped 4 bases and J dropped 6; count of bases not matched to a gene: 8. CDR1 is MGHDK and CDR2 is SYGVNS in the germline V gene. The CDR3 spans 15 residues. CDR3 region: CASSARGGRGNEQFF. The CDR3 region has the DNA TGTGCCAGCAGTGCCCGGGGGGGCCGTGGCAATGAGCAGTTCTTC.

The genes are TRBV19 and TRBJ2-2; maybe TRBD1 (6 bases). The length of the CDR3 is 15 residues. Trimming removed 5 bases at V and 2 bases at J, with 12 bases between. The germline CDR1 and CDR2 sequences are LNHDA and SQIVND (reference sequence). CDR3 amino acids: CASSLLDSNTGELFF. The CDR3 DNA is TGTGCCAGTAGTTTGTTGGACAGTAACACCGGGGAGCTGTTTTTT.

The rearrangement joins TRBV20-1 to TRBJ1-1; no definite D call. The CDR3 consists of 11 residues. V was shortened by 6 bases and J by 10 bases, with 15 bases between the two germline ends. CDR1 and CDR2 (germline): DFQATT, SNEGSKA (reference sequence). CDR3 nucleotides: TGCAGTGCCCCGGAGGGTTCGGCAGCTTTCTTT. It yields the protein CSAPEGSAAFF.

The rearrangement uses TRBV3-1 (or the pseudogene TRBV3-2) and TRBJ1-6; 7 nucleotides align to TRBD1. Germline V gene data show CDR1 as LGHDT and CDR2 as YNNKEL (reference sequence). J was trimmed by 6 bases and V by 1 base; bases with no gene match: 0. This CDR3 has 14 amino acids. This chain's CDR3 is CASSQGQGNSPLHF. CDR3 DNA sequence: TGTGCCAGCAGCCAAGGACAGGGTAATTCACCCCTCCACTTT.